A selection of T cell receptor beta chains follows, all from one sample in a study of T cell repertoires in cytomegalovirus infection. Their cognate antigens are unknown. TCRdb fed the reads into MiXCR, producing one record per CDR3 protein. The sample shows approximately 300,000 distinct CDR3 sequences, about 28% of them seen only once. The specimen was cultured PBMCs, collected from culture after CMV antigen stimulation. The receptor set was obtained from a human donor in good health (CMV status not recorded). Some clones in this sample may be carry-over from other donors' samples. The CDR3 runs from the conserved cysteine through the conserved F or W. The order of the fields is CDR3 DNA, CDR3 protein, D gene, V gene, J gene, clone size. A D gene is named only where the DNA matches it firmly. A row's size may be missing; if present it is once, few, many or a size class.

CDR3nt: TGTGCCAGCAGCGTAGGGACGGTAAATGAGCAGTTCTTC
CDR3aa: CASSVGTVNEQFF
d_gene: -
v_gene: TRBV9
j_gene: TRBJ2-1
abundance: -

CDR3nt: TGTGCCAGCAGCGTTAGCGGGGGAGGCACCTACGAGCAGTACTTC
CDR3aa: CASSVSGGGTYEQYF
d_gene: TRBD2
v_gene: TRBV11-2
j_gene: TRBJ2-7
abundance: few

CDR3nt: TGTGCCATCAGTGACAGGGAACGAAAGACTGAAGCTTTCTTT
CDR3aa: CAISDRERKTEAFF
d_gene: -
v_gene: TRBV10-3
j_gene: TRBJ1-1
abundance: -

CDR3nt: TGTGCCAGCAATCTGAACACTGAAGCTTTCTTT
CDR3aa: CASNLNTEAFF
d_gene: -
v_gene: TRBV2
j_gene: TRBJ1-1
abundance: few

CDR3nt: TGTGCCACCAGCAGTCCCGGGACAGGGCTCAGCTCCTACGAGCAGTACTTC
CDR3aa: CATSSPGTGLSSYEQYF
d_gene: TRBD1
v_gene: TRBV15
j_gene: TRBJ2-7
abundance: few

CDR3nt: TGTGCCATCAACCGGGACGGCTATGGCTACACCTTC
CDR3aa: CAINRDGYGYTF
d_gene: -
v_gene: TRBV10-3
j_gene: TRBJ1-2
abundance: -

CDR3nt: TGTGCCAGCAGTAACAAGGGGGGGGTGAGCACTGAAGCTTTCTTT
CDR3aa: CASSNKGGVSTEAFF
d_gene: -
v_gene: TRBV6-5
j_gene: TRBJ1-1
abundance: few

CDR3nt: TGTGCCAGCAGAACCGGGACAGGGACTGAAAAACTGTTTTTT
CDR3aa: CASRTGTGTEKLFF
d_gene: TRBD1
v_gene: TRBV5-6
j_gene: TRBJ1-4
abundance: -

CDR3nt: TGTGCCAGTAGGGGCGGCACTAGCGGGAACAATGAGCAGTTCTTC
CDR3aa: CASRGGTSGNNEQFF
d_gene: TRBD2
v_gene: TRBV19
j_gene: TRBJ2-1
abundance: -

CDR3nt: TGTGCCAGCACCCGCGGTTCGGACACTGAAGCTTTCTTT
CDR3aa: CASTRGSDTEAFF
d_gene: -
v_gene: TRBV2
j_gene: TRBJ1-1
abundance: -

CDR3nt: TGCGCCAGCAGCTTGGCCGGGCTAGAAACAGATACGCAGTATTTT
CDR3aa: CASSLAGLETDTQYF
d_gene: -
v_gene: TRBV5-1
j_gene: TRBJ2-3
abundance: few

CDR3nt: TGTGCCAGCAGCTTAGAATCAGGGAGGGCCTATGGCTACACCTTC
CDR3aa: CASSLESGRAYGYTF
d_gene: -
v_gene: TRBV7-8
j_gene: TRBJ1-2
abundance: -

CDR3nt: TGTGCCAGCAGTGAACTCCCGGGACAGGGGGCCTACGAGCAGTACTTC
CDR3aa: CASSELPGQGAYEQYF
d_gene: TRBD1
v_gene: TRBV6-1
j_gene: TRBJ2-7
abundance: few

CDR3nt: TGTGCCAGTAGCGCCGGGGGTTCCCAAGAGACCCAGTACTTC
CDR3aa: CASSAGGSQETQYF
d_gene: -
v_gene: TRBV19
j_gene: TRBJ2-5
abundance: few

CDR3nt: TGTGCCATCAGTAACCAACCGAACGGAGCAACTAATGAAAAACTGTTTTTT
CDR3aa: CAISNQPNGATNEKLFF
d_gene: -
v_gene: TRBV10-3
j_gene: TRBJ1-4
abundance: many

CDR3nt: TGTGCCATCAGTGACACGGGACAGCCAGGGGACGGGGAGCAGTACTTC
CDR3aa: CAISDTGQPGDGEQYF
d_gene: TRBD1
v_gene: TRBV10-3
j_gene: TRBJ2-7
abundance: -

CDR3nt: TGTGCCAGTAGTAGCAGACAGGGCACTAATGAAAAACTGTTTTTT
CDR3aa: CASSSRQGTNEKLFF
d_gene: TRBD1
v_gene: TRBV19
j_gene: TRBJ1-4
abundance: few

CDR3nt: TGCGCCAGCAGTTTTACGGGAGCCAGGGAGCTGTTTTTT
CDR3aa: CASSFTGARELFF
d_gene: -
v_gene: TRBV5-1
j_gene: TRBJ2-2
abundance: -

CDR3nt: TGTGCCAGCAGCCGAGGGGGGTCCTACAATGAGCAGTTCTTC
CDR3aa: CASSRGGSYNEQFF
d_gene: -
v_gene: TRBV27
j_gene: TRBJ2-1
abundance: -

CDR3nt: TGTGCCAGCAGCGAGACGACAGCCTACATCTCACCCCTCCACTTT
CDR3aa: CASSETTAYISPLHF
d_gene: -
v_gene: TRBV7-8
j_gene: TRBJ1-6
abundance: -

CDR3nt: TGTGCCAGCAGGATACAGGGAGCGAATCAGCCCCAGCATTTT
CDR3aa: CASRIQGANQPQHF
d_gene: -
v_gene: TRBV28
j_gene: TRBJ1-5
abundance: -

CDR3nt: TGTGCTAGTGGTTTGGTACCGGCCAAGAACTCTGAAGCTTTCTTT
CDR3aa: CASGLVPAKNSEAFF
d_gene: -
v_gene: TRBV12-5
j_gene: TRBJ1-1
abundance: few

CDR3nt: TGTGCCAGCAGCTCTACCCAGGGGGTTCGGAATTCACCCCTCCACTTT
CDR3aa: CASSSTQGVRNSPLHF
d_gene: TRBD1
v_gene: TRBV7-8
j_gene: TRBJ1-6
abundance: many

CDR3nt: TGTGCCAGCAGCTTCGGGCCTCGCGTCGGCTACACCTTC
CDR3aa: CASSFGPRVGYTF
d_gene: -
v_gene: TRBV2
j_gene: TRBJ1-2
abundance: once

CDR3nt: TGTGCCAGCAGTTTGGGACCGCGGGGCTATGGCTACACCTTC
CDR3aa: CASSLGPRGYGYTF
d_gene: -
v_gene: TRBV28
j_gene: TRBJ1-2
abundance: -

CDR3nt: TGTGCCAGCAGCCGTATGGGACAGTCCACAGATACGCAGTATTTT
CDR3aa: CASSRMGQSTDTQYF
d_gene: TRBD1
v_gene: TRBV7-9
j_gene: TRBJ2-3
abundance: -

CDR3nt: TGTGCCAGCAGCTTAAGGGCCACCCACTCTGGGGCCAACGTCCTGACTTTC
CDR3aa: CASSLRATHSGANVLTF
d_gene: -
v_gene: TRBV7-3
j_gene: TRBJ2-6
abundance: many

CDR3nt: TGTGCCAGCACCCTGGGAGGGGAGCAGTTCTTC
CDR3aa: CASTLGGEQFF
d_gene: TRBD2
v_gene: TRBV12-3/TRBV12-4
j_gene: TRBJ2-1
abundance: -

CDR3nt: TGTGCCAACAGTGTCCGGGTGGAGGAGACCCAGTACTTC
CDR3aa: CANSVRVEETQYF
d_gene: -
v_gene: TRBV25-1
j_gene: TRBJ2-5
abundance: once

CDR3nt: TGCGCCAGCAGCCAGGGGTTAGGGGACAGGAATCAGCCCCAGCATTTT
CDR3aa: CASSQGLGDRNQPQHF
d_gene: TRBD1
v_gene: TRBV4-1
j_gene: TRBJ1-5
abundance: few

CDR3nt: TGTGCCAGCAGTTTAAGTGGGACAGGGTTCTCCTACGAGCAGTACTTC
CDR3aa: CASSLSGTGFSYEQYF
d_gene: TRBD1
v_gene: TRBV27
j_gene: TRBJ2-7
abundance: -

CDR3nt: TGTGCCAGCAGCCAAGAATACGAGAAACATTCACCCCTCCACTTT
CDR3aa: CASSQEYEKHSPLHF
d_gene: -
v_gene: TRBV4-2
j_gene: TRBJ1-6
abundance: -

CDR3nt: TGTGCCAGCAGTGAGACAGTTGGCTACACCTTC
CDR3aa: CASSETVGYTF
d_gene: -
v_gene: TRBV28
j_gene: TRBJ1-2
abundance: many

CDR3nt: TGTGCCAGTACCCCTCGGGGGGTCCCCTACGAGCAGTACTTC
CDR3aa: CASTPRGVPYEQYF
d_gene: TRBD2
v_gene: TRBV19
j_gene: TRBJ2-7
abundance: -

CDR3nt: TGTGCCAGCAGCGCCGAGGGGGCGGCCTACGAGCAGTACTTC
CDR3aa: CASSAEGAAYEQYF
d_gene: TRBD1
v_gene: TRBV5-4
j_gene: TRBJ2-7
abundance: -

CDR3nt: TGTGCCAGCAGTGAAGAGGCAGGGACTAATTCACCCCTCCACTTT
CDR3aa: CASSEEAGTNSPLHF
d_gene: -
v_gene: TRBV2
j_gene: TRBJ1-6
abundance: -

CDR3nt: TGTGCCAGCAGCCAGGGACAGGGACCTTATGGCTACACCTTC
CDR3aa: CASSQGQGPYGYTF
d_gene: TRBD1
v_gene: TRBV7-8
j_gene: TRBJ1-2
abundance: -

CDR3nt: TGTGCCAGCAGCCATACACAGGGGAACACTGAAGCTTTCTTT
CDR3aa: CASSHTQGNTEAFF
d_gene: -
v_gene: TRBV11-2
j_gene: TRBJ1-1
abundance: few

CDR3nt: TGTGCCAGCAGTCTAAGGGATATAGCGGGCAGCTCCTACAATGAGCAGTTCTTC
CDR3aa: CASSLRDIAGSSYNEQFF
d_gene: TRBD2
v_gene: TRBV28
j_gene: TRBJ2-1
abundance: few

CDR3nt: TGTGCCAGCAGTTACTCTAGAACGGTGACGGAGCAGTACTTC
CDR3aa: CASSYSRTVTEQYF
d_gene: -
v_gene: TRBV6-5
j_gene: TRBJ2-7
abundance: -

CDR3nt: TGCGCCAGCAGACCAGGACAGGAAAGCACTGAAGCTTTCTTT
CDR3aa: CASRPGQESTEAFF
d_gene: TRBD1
v_gene: TRBV5-1
j_gene: TRBJ1-1
abundance: -

CDR3nt: TGTGCCACCCGAAGCCGAGGGGGCGGCAATGAGCAGTTCTTC
CDR3aa: CATRSRGGGNEQFF
d_gene: TRBD1
v_gene: TRBV6-1
j_gene: TRBJ2-1
abundance: -

CDR3nt: TGCAGTGCAAGCTCGGGACAGGGCTCTGGAAACACCATATATTTT
CDR3aa: CSASSGQGSGNTIYF
d_gene: TRBD1
v_gene: TRBV20-1
j_gene: TRBJ1-3
abundance: -

CDR3nt: TGCGCCAGCAGCCCGGAGGCGGGAGTTTATGATGAGCAGTTCTTC
CDR3aa: CASSPEAGVYDEQFF
d_gene: TRBD2
v_gene: TRBV5-1
j_gene: TRBJ2-1
abundance: -

CDR3nt: TGTGCCAGCAGTTACGGAGACAGCTACGAGCAGTACTTC
CDR3aa: CASSYGDSYEQYF
d_gene: -
v_gene: TRBV6-6
j_gene: TRBJ2-7
abundance: -

CDR3nt: TGTGCCAGCAGTGAGGGCGGGGGAAAGACCCAGTACTTC
CDR3aa: CASSEGGGKTQYF
d_gene: TRBD2
v_gene: TRBV25-1
j_gene: TRBJ2-5
abundance: -

CDR3nt: TGTGCCAGCAGCTTGGAGAACGGGAACTATGGCTACACCTTC
CDR3aa: CASSLENGNYGYTF
d_gene: -
v_gene: TRBV5-4
j_gene: TRBJ1-2
abundance: -

CDR3nt: TGTGCCAGCAGTTTGGGGGGGCCCTTGACAGGGGGCGGCAACTATGGCTACACCTTC
CDR3aa: CASSLGGPLTGGGNYGYTF
d_gene: TRBD1
v_gene: TRBV28
j_gene: TRBJ1-2
abundance: -